This T cell receptor (beta chain) was captured by sequencing in a study of T cell clonality in common variable immunodeficiency. Broader study findings: Fewer deletions and N-nucleotide insertions were reportedly seen in common variable immunodeficiency TCR beta sequences. The cause of increased CVID clonality remains unclear without subpopulation sequencing.

All CVID subjects were on immunoglobulin replacement for at least one year. Here immunoSEQ multiplex PCR was the method, and the copy in TCRdb shows in-frame clones only, minus some. The repertoire shows 16,000 or so clones, none seen only once; the top ten take roughly 15%. V gave up 5 bases and J gave up 6 bases, with 7 bases separating them. Germline CDR1 SEHNR, CDR2 FQNEAQ (reference sequence). The CDR3 extends over 11 amino acids. Notes on this clone: Its antigen is unidentified. The CDR3 end falls 3 residues outside the read, so it is completed with the germline J gene.

The receptor was derived from a human donor with common variable immunodeficiency. The chain carries TRBV7-9 and TRBJ1-1; the D is unclear. What was sequenced was peripheral blood mononuclear cells. The DNA read from the CDR3 is TGTGCCAGCAGCCAGGTTGCTGAA. Its translation is CASSQVAE. The full CDR3 reads CASSQVAEAFF.